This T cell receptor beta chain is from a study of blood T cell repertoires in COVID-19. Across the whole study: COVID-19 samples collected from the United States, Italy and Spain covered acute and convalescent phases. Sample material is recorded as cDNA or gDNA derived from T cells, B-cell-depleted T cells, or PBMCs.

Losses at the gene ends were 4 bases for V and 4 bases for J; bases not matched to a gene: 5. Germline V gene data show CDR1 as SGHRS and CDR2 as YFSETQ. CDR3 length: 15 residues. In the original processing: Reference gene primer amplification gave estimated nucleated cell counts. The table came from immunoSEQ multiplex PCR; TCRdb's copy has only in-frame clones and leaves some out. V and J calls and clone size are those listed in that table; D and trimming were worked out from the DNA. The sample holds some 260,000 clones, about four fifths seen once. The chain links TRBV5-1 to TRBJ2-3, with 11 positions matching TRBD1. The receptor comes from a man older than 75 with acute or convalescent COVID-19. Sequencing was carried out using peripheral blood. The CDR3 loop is CASSRTGGASDTQYF. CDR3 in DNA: TGCGCCAGCAGCCGGACAGGGGGCGCGTCAGATACGCAGTATTTT.